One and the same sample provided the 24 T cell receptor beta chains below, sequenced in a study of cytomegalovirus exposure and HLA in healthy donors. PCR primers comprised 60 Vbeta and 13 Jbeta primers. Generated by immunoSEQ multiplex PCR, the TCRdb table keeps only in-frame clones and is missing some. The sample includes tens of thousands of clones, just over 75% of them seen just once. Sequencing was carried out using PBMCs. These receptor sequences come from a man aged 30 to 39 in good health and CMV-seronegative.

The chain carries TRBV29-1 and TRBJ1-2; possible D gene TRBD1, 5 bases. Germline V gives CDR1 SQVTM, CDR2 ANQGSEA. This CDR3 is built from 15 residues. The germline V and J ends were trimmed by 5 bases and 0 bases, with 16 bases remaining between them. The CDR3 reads CSVRTGTGANYGYTF. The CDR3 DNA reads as TGCAGCGTTCGGACTGGGACGGGAGCTAACTATGGCTACACCTTC.

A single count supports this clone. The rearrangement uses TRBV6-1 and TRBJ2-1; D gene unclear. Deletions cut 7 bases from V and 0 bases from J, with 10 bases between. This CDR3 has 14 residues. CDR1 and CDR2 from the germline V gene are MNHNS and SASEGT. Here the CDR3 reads CASTVLSSYNEQFF. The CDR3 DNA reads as TGTGCCAGCACCGTACTGAGCTCCTACAATGAGCAGTTCTTC.

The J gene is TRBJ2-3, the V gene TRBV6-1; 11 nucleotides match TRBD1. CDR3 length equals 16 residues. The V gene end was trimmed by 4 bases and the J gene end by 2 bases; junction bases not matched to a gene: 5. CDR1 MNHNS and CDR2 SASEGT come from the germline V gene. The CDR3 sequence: CASSAGQGANTDTQYF. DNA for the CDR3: TGTGCCAGCAGTGCTGGACAGGGGGCAAACACAGATACGCAGTATTTT.

CDR3 residues: CASSSGTGKLRNIQYF. The CDR3 DNA is TGTGCCAGCAGCTCCGGGACAGGAAAACTCAGGAACATTCAGTACTTC. The chain has TRBV7-9 and TRBJ2-4, with 8 bases identical to TRBD1. V lost 4 bases, J lost 7 bases, and 12 bases stayed unmatched. The CDR3 is 16 amino acids. CDR1 and CDR2 from the germline V gene are SEHNR and FQNEAQ (reference sequence).

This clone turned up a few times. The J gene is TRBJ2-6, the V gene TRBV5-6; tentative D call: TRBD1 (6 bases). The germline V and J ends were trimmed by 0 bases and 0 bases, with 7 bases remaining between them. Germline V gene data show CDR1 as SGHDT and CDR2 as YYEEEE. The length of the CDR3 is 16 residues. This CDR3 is CASSLDRVSGANVLTF. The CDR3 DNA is TGTGCCAGCAGCTTGGACAGGGTCTCTGGGGCCAACGTCCTGACTTTC.

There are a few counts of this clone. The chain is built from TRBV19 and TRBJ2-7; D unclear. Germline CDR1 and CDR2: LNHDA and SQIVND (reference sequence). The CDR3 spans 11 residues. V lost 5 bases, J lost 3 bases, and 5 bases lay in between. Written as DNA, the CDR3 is TGTGCCAGTAGTTCCAACTACGAGCAGTACTTC. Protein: CASSSNYEQYF.

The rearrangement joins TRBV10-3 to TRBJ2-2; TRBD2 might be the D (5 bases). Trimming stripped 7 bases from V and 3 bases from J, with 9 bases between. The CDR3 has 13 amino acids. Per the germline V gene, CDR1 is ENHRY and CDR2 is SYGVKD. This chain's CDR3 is CAIIQDYTGELFF. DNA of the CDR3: TGTGCCATCATTCAGGACTACACCGGGGAGCTGTTTTTT.

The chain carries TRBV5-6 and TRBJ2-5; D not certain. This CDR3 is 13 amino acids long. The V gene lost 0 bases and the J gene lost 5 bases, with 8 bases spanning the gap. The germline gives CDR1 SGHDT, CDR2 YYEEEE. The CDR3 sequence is CASSLDWAETQYF. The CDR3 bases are TGTGCCAGCAGCTTGGACTGGGCGGAGACCCAGTACTTC.

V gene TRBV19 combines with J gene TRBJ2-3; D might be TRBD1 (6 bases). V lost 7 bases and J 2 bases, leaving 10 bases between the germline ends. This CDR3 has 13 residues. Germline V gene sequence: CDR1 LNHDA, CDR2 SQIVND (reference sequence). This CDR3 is CASTTGYTDTQYF. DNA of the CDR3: TGTGCCAGTACCACAGGGTACACAGATACGCAGTATTTT.

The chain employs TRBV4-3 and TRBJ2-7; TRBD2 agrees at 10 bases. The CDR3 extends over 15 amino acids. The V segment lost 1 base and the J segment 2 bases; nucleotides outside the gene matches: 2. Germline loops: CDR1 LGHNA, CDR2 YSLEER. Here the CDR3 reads CASSQASGGAYEQYF. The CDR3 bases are TGCGCCAGCAGCCAAGCGAGCGGGGGGGCCTACGAGCAGTACTTC.

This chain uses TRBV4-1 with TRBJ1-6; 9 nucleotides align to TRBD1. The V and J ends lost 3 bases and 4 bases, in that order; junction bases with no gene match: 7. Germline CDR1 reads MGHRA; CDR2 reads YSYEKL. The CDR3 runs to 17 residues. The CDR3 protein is CASSQYTGGGYNSPLHF. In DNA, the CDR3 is TGCGCCAGCAGCCAGTACACAGGGGGCGGATATAATTCACCCCTCCACTTT.

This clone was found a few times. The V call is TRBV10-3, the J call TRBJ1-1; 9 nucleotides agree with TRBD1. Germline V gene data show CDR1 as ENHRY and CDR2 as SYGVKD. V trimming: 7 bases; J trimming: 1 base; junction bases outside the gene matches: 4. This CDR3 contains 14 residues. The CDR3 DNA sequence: TGTGCCATCAATAGACAGGGGGGGAACACTGAAGCTTTCTTT. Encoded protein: CAINRQGGNTEAFF.

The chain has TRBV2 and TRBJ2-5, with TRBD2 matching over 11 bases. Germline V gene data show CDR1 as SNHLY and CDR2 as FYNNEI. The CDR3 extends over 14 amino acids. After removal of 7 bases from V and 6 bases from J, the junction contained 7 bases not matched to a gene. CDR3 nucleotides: TGTGCCAGCATTTCTAGCGGGGGGACGAAGACCCAGTACTTC. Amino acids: CASISSGGTKTQYF.

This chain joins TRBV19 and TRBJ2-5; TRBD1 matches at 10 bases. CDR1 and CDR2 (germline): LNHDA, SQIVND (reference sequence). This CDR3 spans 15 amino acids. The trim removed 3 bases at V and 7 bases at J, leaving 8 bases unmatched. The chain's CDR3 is CASSILQGQGTTQYF. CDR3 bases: TGTGCCAGTAGTATCCTCCAGGGACAGGGGACGACCCAGTACTTC.

The CDR3 sequence: CASSPGGWGYGYTF. CDR3 sequence (DNA): TGTGCCAGCAGCCCAGGGGGCTGGGGCTATGGCTACACCTTC. The rearrangement links TRBV7-9 to TRBJ1-2; 8 bases map to TRBD1. V dropped 5 bases and J dropped 4; count of bases not matched to a gene: 6. CDR3 length equals 14 residues. The germline V gene has CDR1 SEHNR and CDR2 FQNEAQ (reference sequence).

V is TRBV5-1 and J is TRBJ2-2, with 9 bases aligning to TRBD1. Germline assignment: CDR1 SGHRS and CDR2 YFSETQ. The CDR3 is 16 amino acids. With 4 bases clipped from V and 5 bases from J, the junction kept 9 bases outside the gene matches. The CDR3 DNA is TGCGCCAGCAGCAATCCCGACAGGGGGGAAACCGGGGAGCTGTTTTTT. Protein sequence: CASSNPDRGETGELFF.

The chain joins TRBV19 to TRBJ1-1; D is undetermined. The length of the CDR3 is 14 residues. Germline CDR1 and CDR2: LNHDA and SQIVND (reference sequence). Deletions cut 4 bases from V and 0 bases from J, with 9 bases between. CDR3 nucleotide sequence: TGTGCCAGTAGTAACGGTGCGATGAACACTGAAGCTTTCTTT. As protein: CASSNGAMNTEAFF.

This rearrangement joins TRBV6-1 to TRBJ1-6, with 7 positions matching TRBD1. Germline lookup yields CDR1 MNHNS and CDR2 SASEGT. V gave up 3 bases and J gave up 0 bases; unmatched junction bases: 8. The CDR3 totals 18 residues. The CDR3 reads CASSEGTTGVSYNSPLHF. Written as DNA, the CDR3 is TGTGCCAGCAGTGAGGGGACAACAGGGGTCTCCTATAATTCACCCCTCCACTTT.

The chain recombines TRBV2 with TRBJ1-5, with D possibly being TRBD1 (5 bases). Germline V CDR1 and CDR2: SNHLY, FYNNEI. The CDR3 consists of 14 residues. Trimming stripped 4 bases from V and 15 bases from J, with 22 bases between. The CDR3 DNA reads TGTGCCAGCAGTGGACCCATTAGTGTCGGGGGTGCGCATTTT. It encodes CASSGPISVGGAHF.

For the CDR3, the DNA is TGTGCCAGCAGTGATTGGGACAGATCAGACTATGGCTACACCTTC. Encoded protein: CASSDWDRSDYGYTF. V gene TRBV6-1 combines with J gene TRBJ1-2; 7 bases agree with TRBD1. Germline loops: CDR1 MNHNS, CDR2 SASEGT. Germline trimming cut 3 bases from V and 3 bases from J; bases unmatched to any gene: 7. The CDR3 is 15 residues long.

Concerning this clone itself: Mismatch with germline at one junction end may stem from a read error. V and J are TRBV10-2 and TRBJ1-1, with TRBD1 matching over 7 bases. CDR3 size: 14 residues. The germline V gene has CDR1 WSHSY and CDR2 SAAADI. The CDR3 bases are TGCGCCAGCAAGGGACAGAGGCTGGGCACTGAAGCTTCCTTT. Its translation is CASKGQRLGTEASF.

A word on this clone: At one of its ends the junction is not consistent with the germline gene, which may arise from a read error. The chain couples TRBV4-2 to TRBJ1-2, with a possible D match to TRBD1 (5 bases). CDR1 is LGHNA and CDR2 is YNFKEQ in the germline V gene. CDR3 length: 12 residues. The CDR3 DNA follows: TGTGCCAGCAGCCTCGGCGGGGCTGGCCACACCTTC. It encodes CASSLGGAGHTF.

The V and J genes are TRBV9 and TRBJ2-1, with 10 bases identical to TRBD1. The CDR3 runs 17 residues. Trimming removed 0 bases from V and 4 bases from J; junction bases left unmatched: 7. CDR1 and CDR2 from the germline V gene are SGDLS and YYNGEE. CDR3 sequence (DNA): TGTGCCAGCAGCGTAGATTCTTCGGGACAGGGGTACAATGAGCAGTTCTTC. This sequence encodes CASSVDSSGQGYNEQFF.

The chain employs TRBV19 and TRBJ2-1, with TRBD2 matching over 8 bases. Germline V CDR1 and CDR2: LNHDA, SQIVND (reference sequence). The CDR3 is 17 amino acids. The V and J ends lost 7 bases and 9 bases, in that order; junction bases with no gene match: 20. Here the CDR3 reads CASTAEVLYRGGGEQFF. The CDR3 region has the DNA TGTGCCAGTACCGCCGAAGTGCTCTACCGGGGGGGCGGTGAGCAGTTCTTC.